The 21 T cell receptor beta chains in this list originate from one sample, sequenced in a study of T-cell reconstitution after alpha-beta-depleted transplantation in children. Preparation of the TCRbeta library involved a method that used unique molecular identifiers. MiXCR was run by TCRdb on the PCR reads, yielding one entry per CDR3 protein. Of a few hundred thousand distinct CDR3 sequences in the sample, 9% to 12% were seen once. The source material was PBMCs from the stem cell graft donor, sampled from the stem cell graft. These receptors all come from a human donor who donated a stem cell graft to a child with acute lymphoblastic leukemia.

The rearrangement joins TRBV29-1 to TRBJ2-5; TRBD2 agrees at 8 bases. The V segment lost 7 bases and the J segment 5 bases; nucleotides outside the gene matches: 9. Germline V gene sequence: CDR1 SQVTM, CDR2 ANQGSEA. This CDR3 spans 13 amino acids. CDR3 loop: CSASSGRLETQYF. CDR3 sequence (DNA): TGCAGCGCATCAAGCGGGAGATTGGAGACCCAGTACTTC.

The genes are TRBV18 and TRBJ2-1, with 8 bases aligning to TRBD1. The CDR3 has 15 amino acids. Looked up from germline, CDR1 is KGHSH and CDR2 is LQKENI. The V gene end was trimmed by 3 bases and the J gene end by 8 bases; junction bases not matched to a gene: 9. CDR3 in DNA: TGTGCCAGCTCACCCTCCGGGACAGGCGGCTATGAGCAGTTCTTC. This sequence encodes CASSPSGTGGYEQFF.

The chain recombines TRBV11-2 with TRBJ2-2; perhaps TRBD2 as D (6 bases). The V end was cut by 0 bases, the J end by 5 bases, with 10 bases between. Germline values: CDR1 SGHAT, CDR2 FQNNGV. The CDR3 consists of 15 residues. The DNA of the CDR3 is TGTGCCAGCAGCTTAGAAGGAGGGGTGACCGGGGAGCTGTTTTTT. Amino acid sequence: CASSLEGGVTGELFF.

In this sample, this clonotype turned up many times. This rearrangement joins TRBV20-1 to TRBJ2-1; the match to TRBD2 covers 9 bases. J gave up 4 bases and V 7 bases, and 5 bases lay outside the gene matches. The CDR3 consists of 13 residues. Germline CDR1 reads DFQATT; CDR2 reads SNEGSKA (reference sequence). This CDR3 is CSVSLAGYNEQFF. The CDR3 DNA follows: TGCAGTGTGAGCCTAGCGGGGTACAATGAGCAGTTCTTC.

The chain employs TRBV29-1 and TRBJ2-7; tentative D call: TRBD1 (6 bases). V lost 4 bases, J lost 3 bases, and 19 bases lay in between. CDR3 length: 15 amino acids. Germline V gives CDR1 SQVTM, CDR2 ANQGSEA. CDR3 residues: CSVGAKAGVGYEQYF. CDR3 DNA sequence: TGCAGCGTTGGGGCAAAAGCAGGGGTGGGCTACGAGCAGTACTTC.

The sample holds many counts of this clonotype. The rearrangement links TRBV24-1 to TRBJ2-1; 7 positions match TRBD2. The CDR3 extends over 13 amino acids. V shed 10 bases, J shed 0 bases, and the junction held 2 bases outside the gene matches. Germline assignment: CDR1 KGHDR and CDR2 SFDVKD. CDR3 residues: CATTSASYNEQFF. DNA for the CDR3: TGTGCCACAACTAGCGCCTCCTACAATGAGCAGTTCTTC.

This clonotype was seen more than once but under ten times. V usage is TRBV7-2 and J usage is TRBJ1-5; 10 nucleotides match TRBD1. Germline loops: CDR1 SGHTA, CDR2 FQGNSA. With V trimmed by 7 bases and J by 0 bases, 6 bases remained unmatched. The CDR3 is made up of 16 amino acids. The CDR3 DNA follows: TGTGCCAGCACCGAGACAGGGGGCTATAGCAATCAGCCCCAGCATTTT. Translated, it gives CASTETGGYSNQPQHF. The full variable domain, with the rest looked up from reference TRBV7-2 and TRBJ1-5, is GAGVSQSPSNKVTEKGKDVELRCDPISGHTALYWYRQSLGQGLEFLIYFQGNSAPDKSGLPSDRFSAERTGGSVSTLTIQRTQQEDSAVYLCASTETGGYSNQPQHFGDGTRLSIL.

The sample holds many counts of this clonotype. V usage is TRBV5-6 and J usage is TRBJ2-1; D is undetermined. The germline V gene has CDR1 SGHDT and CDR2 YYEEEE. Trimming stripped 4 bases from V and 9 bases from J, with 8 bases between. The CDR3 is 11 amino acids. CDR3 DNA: TGTGCCAGCAGCCGCTCGCGTGAGCAGTTCTTC. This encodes CASSRSREQFF.

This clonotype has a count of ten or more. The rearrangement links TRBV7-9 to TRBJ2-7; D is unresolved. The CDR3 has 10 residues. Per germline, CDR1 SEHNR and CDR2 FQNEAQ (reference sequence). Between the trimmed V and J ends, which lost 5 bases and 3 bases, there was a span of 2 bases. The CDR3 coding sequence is TGTGCCAGCAGCGTCTACGAGCAGTACTTC. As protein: CASSVYEQYF.

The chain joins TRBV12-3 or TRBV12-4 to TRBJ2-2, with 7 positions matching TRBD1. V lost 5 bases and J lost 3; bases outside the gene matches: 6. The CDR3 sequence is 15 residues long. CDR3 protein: CASSQRDSHTGELFF. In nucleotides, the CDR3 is TGTGCCAGCAGTCAACGGGACAGTCACACCGGGGAGCTGTTTTTT.

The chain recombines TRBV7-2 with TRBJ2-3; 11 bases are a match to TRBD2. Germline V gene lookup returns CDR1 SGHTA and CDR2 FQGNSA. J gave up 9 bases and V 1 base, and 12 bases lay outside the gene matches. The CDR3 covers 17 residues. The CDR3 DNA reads TGTGCCAGCAGCTTAGGCACAAATAGCGGGAGGGCCAAAACGCAGTATTTT. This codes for CASSLGTNSGRAKTQYF. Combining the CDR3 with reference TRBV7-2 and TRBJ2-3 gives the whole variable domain GAGVSQSPSNKVTEKGKDVELRCDPISGHTALYWYRQSLGQGLEFLIYFQGNSAPDKSGLPSDRFSAERTGGSVSTLTIQRTQQEDSAVYLCASSLGTNSGRAKTQYFGPGTRLTVL.

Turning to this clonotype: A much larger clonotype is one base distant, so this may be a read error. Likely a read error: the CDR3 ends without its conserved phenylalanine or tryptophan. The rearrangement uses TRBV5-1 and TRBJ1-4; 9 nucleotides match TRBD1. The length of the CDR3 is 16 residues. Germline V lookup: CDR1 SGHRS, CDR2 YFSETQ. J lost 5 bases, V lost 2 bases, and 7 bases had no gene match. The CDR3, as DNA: TGCGCCAGCAGCTTTGGACAGGGGAGGTGGAATGAAAAACTGTTTTAT. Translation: CASSFGQGRWNEKLFY.

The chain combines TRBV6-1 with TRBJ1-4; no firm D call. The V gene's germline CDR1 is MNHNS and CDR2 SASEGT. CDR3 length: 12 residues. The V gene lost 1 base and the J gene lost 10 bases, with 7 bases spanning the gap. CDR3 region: CASSEVFVKLFF. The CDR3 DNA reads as TGTGCCAGCAGTGAAGTGTTCGTAAAACTGTTTTTT.

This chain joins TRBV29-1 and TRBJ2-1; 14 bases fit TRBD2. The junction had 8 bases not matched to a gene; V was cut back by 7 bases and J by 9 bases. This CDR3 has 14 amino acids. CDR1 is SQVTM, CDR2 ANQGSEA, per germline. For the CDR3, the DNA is TGCAGCGCCCAGGGACTAGCGGGAGACGTTGAGCAGTTCTTC. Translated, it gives CSAQGLAGDVEQFF.

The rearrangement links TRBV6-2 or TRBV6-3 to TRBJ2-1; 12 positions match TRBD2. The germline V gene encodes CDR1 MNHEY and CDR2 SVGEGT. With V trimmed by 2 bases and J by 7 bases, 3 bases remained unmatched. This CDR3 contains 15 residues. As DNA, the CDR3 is TGTGCCAGCAGTTACCTAGGACTAGCGGGAAATGAGCAGTTCTTC. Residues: CASSYLGLAGNEQFF.

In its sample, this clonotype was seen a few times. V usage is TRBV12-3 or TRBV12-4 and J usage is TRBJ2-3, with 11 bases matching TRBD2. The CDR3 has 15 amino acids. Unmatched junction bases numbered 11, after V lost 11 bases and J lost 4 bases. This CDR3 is CALLAGVLLADTQYF. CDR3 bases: TGTGCCCTACTAGCGGGAGTTCTGCTGGCAGATACGCAGTATTTT.

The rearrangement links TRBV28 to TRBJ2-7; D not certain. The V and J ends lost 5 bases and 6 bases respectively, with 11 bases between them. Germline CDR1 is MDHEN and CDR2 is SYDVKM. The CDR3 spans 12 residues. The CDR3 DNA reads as TGTGCCAGCAGTCTTCGGACGAGCGAGCAGTACTTC. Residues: CASSLRTSEQYF. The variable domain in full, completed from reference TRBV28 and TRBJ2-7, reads DVKVTQSSRYLVKRTGEKVFLECVQDMDHENMFWYRQDPGLGLRLIYFSYDVKMKEKGDIPEGYSVSREKKERFSLILESASTNQTSMYLCASSLRTSEQYFGPGTRLTVT.

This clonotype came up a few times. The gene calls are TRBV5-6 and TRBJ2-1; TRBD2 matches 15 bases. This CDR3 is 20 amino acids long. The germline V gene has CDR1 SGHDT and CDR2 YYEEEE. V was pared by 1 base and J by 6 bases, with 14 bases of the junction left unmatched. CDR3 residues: CASSLPNTRRTSGRANEQFF. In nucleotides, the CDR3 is TGTGCCAGCAGCTTGCCCAATACGAGAAGGACTAGCGGGAGGGCCAATGAGCAGTTCTTC.

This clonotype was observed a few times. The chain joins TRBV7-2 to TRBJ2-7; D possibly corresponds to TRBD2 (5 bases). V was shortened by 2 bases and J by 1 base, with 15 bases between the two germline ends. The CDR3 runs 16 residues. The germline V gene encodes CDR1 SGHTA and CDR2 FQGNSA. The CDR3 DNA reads TGTGCCAGCAGCTTACATGGACCGGGAACATCCTACGAGCAGTACTTC. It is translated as CASSLHGPGTSYEQYF.

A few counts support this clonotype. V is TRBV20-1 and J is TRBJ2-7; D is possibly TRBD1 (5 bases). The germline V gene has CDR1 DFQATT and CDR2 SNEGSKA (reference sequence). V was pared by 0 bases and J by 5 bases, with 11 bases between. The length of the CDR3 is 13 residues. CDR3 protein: CSARDPVGDEQYF. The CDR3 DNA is TGCAGTGCTAGAGATCCGGTAGGGGACGAGCAGTACTTC.

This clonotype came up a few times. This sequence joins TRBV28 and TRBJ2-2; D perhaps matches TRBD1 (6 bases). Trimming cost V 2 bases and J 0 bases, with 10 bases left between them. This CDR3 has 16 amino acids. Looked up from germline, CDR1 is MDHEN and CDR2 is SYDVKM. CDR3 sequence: CASSLRQGTNTGELFF. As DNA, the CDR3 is TGTGCCAGCAGTTTACGGCAGGGGACGAACACCGGGGAGCTGTTTTTT.